This T cell receptor (beta chain) was captured by sequencing in a study of T cell responses to AZD1222 COVID-19 vaccine. Study-wide findings and caveats: Regions 160-218 and 743-854 dominated among vaccine-associated CD4 TCRs spanning spike. Scientists sampled the repertoires only once the peak T cell response had passed.

In regard to this clone: Its antigen is currently unknown.

Germline CDR1 is SGHKS and CDR2 is YYEKEE (reference sequence). Trimming cost V 0 bases and J 1 base, with 8 bases left between them. The CDR3 length is 14 residues. Measured with immunoSEQ multiplex PCR; TCRdb has only the in-frame clones, and not every one. The sample consists of tens of thousands of clones, around 90% of them appearing once. The starting material was peripheral blood, obtained 28 days after the second AZD1222 dose. The sequence was obtained from an adult who received the AZD1222 COVID-19 vaccine. The V and J genes are TRBV5-5 and TRBJ2-7; TRBD1 might be the D (6 bases). The CDR3 nucleotides read TGTGCCAGCAGCTTGGGACAGGATTCCTACGAGCAGTACTTC. Translation: CASSLGQDSYEQYF.